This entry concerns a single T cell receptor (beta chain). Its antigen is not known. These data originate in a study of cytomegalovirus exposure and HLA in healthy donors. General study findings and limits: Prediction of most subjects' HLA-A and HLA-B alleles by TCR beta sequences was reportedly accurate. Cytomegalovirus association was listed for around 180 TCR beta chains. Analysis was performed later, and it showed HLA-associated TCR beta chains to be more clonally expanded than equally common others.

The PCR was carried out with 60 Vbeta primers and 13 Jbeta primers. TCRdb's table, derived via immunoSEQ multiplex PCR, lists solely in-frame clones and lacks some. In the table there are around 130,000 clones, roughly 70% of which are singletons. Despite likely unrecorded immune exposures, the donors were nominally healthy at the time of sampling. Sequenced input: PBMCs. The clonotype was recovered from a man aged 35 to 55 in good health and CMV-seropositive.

The CDR3, as DNA: TGTGCCATCAGTTCCGGACAGTTAGCCAAAGGTGGAAACACCATATATTTT. The encoded protein is CAISSGQLAKGGNTIYF. The chain has TRBV10-3 and TRBJ1-3; D is perhaps TRBD1 (6 bases). Germline V gives CDR1 ENHRY, CDR2 SYGVKD. Trimming removed 5 bases from V and 3 bases from J, with 20 bases in between. The CDR3 spans 17 residues.